One sample yielded the 17 T cell receptor beta chains listed below, sequenced in a study of CD4+ T cells in melanoma. The method was immunoSEQ multiplex PCR; TCRdb's version includes in-frame clones alone and lacks a portion of them. The repertoire holds more than 90,000 clones, with about 92% as singletons. Sequencing was performed on peripheral blood. The receptor source for this set is a human donor with melanoma.

The chain uses TRBV7-9 and TRBJ1-2, with a weak D call TRBD1 (5 bases). The germline V gene has CDR1 SEHNR and CDR2 FQNEAQ (reference sequence). V was pared by 2 bases and J by 4 bases, with 23 bases between. The CDR3 sequence is 18 residues long. This CDR3 reads CASSLRFPTTGSSYGYTF. CDR3 bases: TGTGCCAGCAGCTTACGGTTTCCGACAACAGGTAGTTCCTATGGCTACACCTTC.

This clone was picked up one time. This chain uses TRBV7-7 with TRBJ2-1; D may match TRBD1 or TRBD2 (6 bases each). The V end lost 5 bases, the J end lost 0 bases, and 11 bases lay between the germline ends. This CDR3 contains 15 residues. Germline CDR1 and CDR2: SSHAT and FNYEAQ (reference sequence). CDR3 residues: CASSLWGASYNEQFF. Here the CDR3 DNA reads TGTGCCAGCAGCCTGTGGGGGGCCTCCTACAATGAGCAGTTCTTC.

The V call is TRBV27, the J call TRBJ2-5; 9 nucleotides line up with TRBD1. There are 15 residues in the CDR3. Germline trimming cut 3 bases from V and 5 bases from J; bases unmatched to any gene: 7. The V gene's germline CDR1 is MNHEY and CDR2 SMNVEV (reference sequence). The CDR3 region is CASSLSQGAGETQYF. CDR3 nucleotides: TGTGCCAGCAGTTTGTCACAGGGGGCCGGTGAGACCCAGTACTTC.

The J gene is TRBJ2-1, the V gene TRBV27; TRBD1 matches at 9 bases. CDR3 length equals 15 residues. J was trimmed by 3 bases and V by 3 bases; bases with no gene match: 3. CDR1 MNHEY and CDR2 SMNVEV come from the germline V gene (reference sequence). CDR3 coding DNA: TGTGCCAGCAGTTTTGGGACAGGGAACTACAATGAGCAGTTCTTC. This translates into CASSFGTGNYNEQFF.

V gene TRBV9 combines with J gene TRBJ1-4, with D perhaps matching TRBD1 (6 bases). CDR1 and CDR2 from the germline V gene are SGDLS and YYNGEE. Trimming removed 0 bases at V and 7 bases at J, with 16 bases between. There are 16 residues in the CDR3. CDR3: CASSVAPNRAGEKLFF. The CDR3 nucleotides read TGTGCCAGCAGCGTAGCGCCTAACAGGGCCGGTGAAAAACTGTTTTTT.

The J gene is TRBJ1-2, the V gene TRBV28; D is ambiguous. The germline gives CDR1 MDHEN, CDR2 SYDVKM. The CDR3 spans 11 residues. V was cut by 5 bases and J by 7 bases, with 8 bases left in between. The CDR3 DNA is TGTGCCAGCAGTAGAAGGCTTGGCTACACCTTC. The encoded protein is CASSRRLGYTF.

CDR3 nucleotide sequence: TGTGCCAGCAGCTTGGGAGGAGGCTACGAGCAGTACTTC. Translated, it gives CASSLGGGYEQYF. The rearrangement links TRBV11-3 to TRBJ2-7; a possible D gene is TRBD2 (6 bases). Trimming stripped 3 bases from V and 3 bases from J, with 9 bases between. The CDR3 is 13 amino acids. From germline, CDR1 is SGHNT and CDR2 YENEEA.

J is TRBJ2-1 and V is TRBV7-9; perhaps TRBD2 as D (6 bases). The length of the CDR3 is 15 residues. Germline V gene sequence: CDR1 SEHNR, CDR2 FQNEAQ (reference sequence). Deletions cut 2 bases from V and 6 bases from J, with 14 bases between. The CDR3 nucleotides read TGTGCCAGCAGCTTAAGGGACTTCTTACCCAATGAGCAGTTCTTC. Translated, it gives CASSLRDFLPNEQFF.

The chain recombines TRBV10-3 with TRBJ1-3; D unresolved. The CDR3 is 10 residues long. The germline V gene encodes CDR1 ENHRY and CDR2 SYGVKD. The V end lost 3 bases, the J end lost 15 bases, and 9 bases lay between the germline ends. In DNA form, the CDR3 reads TGTGCCATCAGTGACGGCGGCGGATATTTT. It encodes CAISDGGGYF.

This chain joins TRBV7-9 and TRBJ1-2; D is uncertain. CDR3 length: 14 amino acids. Trimming removed 6 bases from V and 4 bases from J, with 15 bases in between. The germline gives CDR1 SEHNR, CDR2 FQNEAQ (reference sequence). CDR3 bases: TGTGCCAGCAGTTTAATCCCTGGACTCTATGGCTACACCTTC. Translation gives CASSLIPGLYGYTF. Full variable domain (missing parts from reference TRBV7-9 and TRBJ1-2): DTGVSQNPRHKITKRGQNVTFRCDPISEHNRLYWYRQTLGQGPEFLTYFQNEAQLEKSRLLSDRFSAERPKGSFSTLEIQRTEQGDSAMYLCASSLIPGLYGYTFGSGTRLTVV.

V usage is TRBV5-1 and J usage is TRBJ2-3; 13 bases are a match to TRBD2. Germline V gives CDR1 SGHRS, CDR2 YFSETQ. With V trimmed by 4 bases and J by 8 bases, 4 bases remained unmatched. This CDR3 contains 14 residues. The CDR3 loop is CASSGLAGDATQYF. As DNA, the CDR3 is TGCGCCAGCAGCGGACTAGCGGGAGACGCTACGCAGTATTTT. The entire variable domain, with the rest obtained from reference TRBV5-1 and TRBJ2-3, is as follows: KAGVTQTPRYLIKTRGQQVTLSCSPISGHRSVSWYQQTPGQGLQFLFEYFSETQRNKGNFPGRFSGRQFSNSRSEMNVSTLELGDSALYLCASSGLAGDATQYFGPGTRLTVL.

J is TRBJ1-6 and V is TRBV7-6; D not certain. CDR1 SGHVS and CDR2 FNYEAQ come from the germline V gene. V lost 1 base to trimming and J lost 10 bases, with 11 bases between them. The CDR3 runs 14 residues. CDR3 sequence reads: CASSLEELGSPLHF. The CDR3 DNA is TGTGCCAGCAGCTTAGAAGAGCTGGGCTCACCCCTCCACTTT.

V and J are TRBV28 and TRBJ2-7; tentative D call: TRBD2 (5 bases). The CDR3 consists of 12 residues. The germline CDR1 and CDR2 sequences are MDHEN and SYDVKM. Trimming cost V 2 bases and J 6 bases, with 8 bases left between them. The CDR3 loop is CASSLRGREQYF. The CDR3 nucleotides read TGTGCCAGCAGTTTACGGGGTCGCGAGCAGTACTTC. Complete variable domain (other parts from reference TRBV28 and TRBJ2-7): DVKVTQSSRYLVKRTGEKVFLECVQDMDHENMFWYRQDPGLGLRLIYFSYDVKMKEKGDIPEGYSVSREKKERFSLILESASTNQTSMYLCASSLRGREQYFGPGTRLTVT.

This rearrangement joins TRBV19 to TRBJ1-6, with TRBD1 identical over 7 bases. The CDR3 contains 15 residues. The germline gives CDR1 LNHDA, CDR2 SQIVND (reference sequence). The trim removed 7 bases at V and 7 bases at J, leaving 10 bases unmatched. The CDR3 reads CASNVGGAGNSPLHF. The CDR3 DNA reads as TGTGCCAGTAATGTAGGGGGCGCGGGGAATTCACCCCTCCACTTT.

This clone has just a few counts. V gene TRBV7-9 combines with J gene TRBJ2-2; D ambiguous. Deletions cut 1 base from V and 5 bases from J, with 11 bases between. There are 15 residues in the CDR3. CDR1 is SEHNR, CDR2 FQNEAQ, per germline (reference sequence). CDR3 amino acids: CASSLGTMGTGELFF. Written as DNA, the CDR3 is TGTGCCAGCAGCTTAGGAACCATGGGAACCGGGGAGCTGTTTTTT.

This clone was seen just once. The V and J genes are TRBV27 and TRBJ2-1, with 14 bases aligning to TRBD2. CDR3 size: 19 residues. Germline lookup yields CDR1 MNHEY and CDR2 SMNVEV (reference sequence). The trim removed 6 bases at V and 6 bases at J, leaving 16 bases unmatched. CDR3 protein: CASRATSGRASLFSNEQFF. CDR3 coding DNA: TGTGCCAGCAGGGCGACTAGCGGGAGGGCGAGCCTTTTTAGCAATGAGCAGTTCTTC.

This clone was detected once. The chain combines TRBV5-5 with TRBJ1-5; D gene unclear. CDR3 length: 15 amino acids. V dropped 4 bases and J dropped 4 bases, with 15 bases sitting between them. The germline V gene has CDR1 SGHKS and CDR2 YYEKEE (reference sequence). CDR3 DNA sequence: TGTGCCAGCAGCCTAGCTACGGGCCCTAATCAGCCCCAGCATTTT. This sequence encodes CASSLATGPNQPQHF.